The 19 T cell receptor beta chains below were found in one sample sequenced in a study of T cells in Graves' hyperthyroidism and ophthalmopathy. Using RNA transcripts as the source, TCR beta CDR3 regions were amplified. Primed by the HTBI set, a first-round RT-PCR was run on the TCR CDR3. A single record per CDR3 protein comes from TCRdb applying MiXCR to the multiplex PCR reads. The sample records about 620,000 distinct CDR3 sequences, around 15% being singletons. The sample taken for sequencing was blood. The receptor source for this set is a woman aged 25 to 39 with Graves' hyperthyroidism.

The chain is built from TRBV7-3 and TRBJ2-1; 7 positions match TRBD2. The ends lost 2 bases at V and 2 bases at J; junction bases unmatched: 3. The CDR3 contains 15 residues. Germline V gene sequence: CDR1 SGHTA, CDR2 FQGTGA. CDR3 region: CASSLGEGPYNEQFF. The CDR3 DNA sequence: TGTGCCAGCAGCTTAGGGGAGGGCCCCTACAATGAGCAGTTCTTC.

This sequence joins TRBV19 and TRBJ1-1; weak D call: TRBD1 (6 bases). This CDR3 contains 13 residues. CDR1 is LNHDA, CDR2 SQIVND, per germline (reference sequence). With 5 bases removed from V and 3 bases from J, the gap between germline ends came to 10 bases. CDR3: CASSAAGDTEAFF. The CDR3 DNA follows: TGTGCCAGTAGTGCCGCAGGGGACACTGAAGCTTTCTTT.

This clonotype was recorded at least ten times. The genes are TRBV11-2 and TRBJ2-1; TRBD2 matches at 8 bases. The V and J ends lost 7 bases and 3 bases, in that order; junction bases with no gene match: 8. Germline-derived CDR1 and CDR2 are SGHAT and FQNNGV. CDR3 length: 15 residues. The DNA for the CDR3 is TGTGCCAGCACCATGGGACTAGGGGACTACAATGAGCAGTTCTTC. Translation: CASTMGLGDYNEQFF.

This clonotype has a count of ten or more. J is TRBJ1-1 and V is TRBV7-2; 7 positions match TRBD1. Trimming cost V 6 bases and J 0 bases; bases outside gene matches: 4. The germline CDR1 and CDR2 sequences are SGHTA and FQGNSA. CDR3 length equals 14 residues. CDR3: CASSTGDMNTEAFF. The CDR3 region has the DNA TGTGCCAGCAGTACAGGGGATATGAACACTGAAGCTTTCTTT.

This clonotype was seen ten or more times. This chain connects TRBV5-1 to TRBJ1-1; 8 bases line up with TRBD1. The CDR3 runs to 14 residues. Germline trimming cut 4 bases from V and 4 bases from J; bases unmatched to any gene: 6. Germline V CDR1 and CDR2: SGHRS, YFSETQ. The CDR3 DNA is TGCGCCAGCAGCACCCAGGGACAGGTCACTGAAGCTTTCTTT. This translates into CASSTQGQVTEAFF. Together with reference TRBV5-1 and TRBJ1-1, the CDR3 gives the full variable domain: KAGVTQTPRYLIKTRGQQVTLSCSPISGHRSVSWYQQTPGQGLQFLFEYFSETQRNKGNFPGRFSGRQFSNSRSEMNVSTLELGDSALYLCASSTQGQVTEAFFGQGTRLTVV.

The table lists this clonotype with many counts. The rearrangement links TRBV24-1 to TRBJ2-5; weak D call: TRBD1 (5 bases). Trimming removed 3 bases at V and 5 bases at J, with 15 bases between. Germline CDR1 reads KGHDR; CDR2 reads SFDVKD. The CDR3 sequence is 15 residues long. The CDR3 coding sequence is TGTGCCACCAGTGATGCTACCGACAGTCGGGAGACCCAGTACTTC. The encoded protein is CATSDATDSRETQYF.

This clonotype was seen repeatedly, ten times or more. V gene TRBV15 combines with J gene TRBJ2-3; TRBD2 agrees at 9 bases. Germline assignment: CDR1 LNHNV and CDR2 YYDKDF (reference sequence). The CDR3 length is 15 residues. The V segment lost 5 bases and the J segment 0 bases; nucleotides outside the gene matches: 3. The chain's CDR3 is CATSVTSGSTDTQYF. The DNA of the CDR3 is TGTGCCACCAGCGTTACTAGCGGGAGCACAGATACGCAGTATTTT.

This clonotype was observed at least ten times. V gene TRBV28 combines with J gene TRBJ1-2; 9 bases are shared with TRBD1. The CDR3 is 16 amino acids. Trimming removed 6 bases from V and 5 bases from J; junction bases left unmatched: 13. The germline CDR1 and CDR2 sequences are MDHEN and SYDVKM. In DNA form, the CDR3 reads TGTGCCAGCAGGAATATGGGGACAGGGACATTTTATGGCTACACCTTC. Translating it yields CASRNMGTGTFYGYTF.

This clonotype has a count of ten or more. The chain recombines TRBV2 with TRBJ2-1, with D possibly TRBD1 on 5 matching bases. Trimming removed 3 bases from V and 4 bases from J, with 10 bases in between. This CDR3 is built from 14 residues. Per the germline V gene, CDR1 is SNHLY and CDR2 is FYNNEI. CDR3 sequence: CASSEAGRYNEQFF. The DNA for the CDR3 is TGTGCCAGCAGTGAGGCAGGGCGATACAATGAGCAGTTCTTC.

In its sample, this clonotype was seen many times. The chain combines TRBV28 with TRBJ2-7; 9 bases are a match to TRBD1. This CDR3 has 16 amino acids. Trimming cost V 3 bases and J 4 bases; bases outside gene matches: 10. The germline CDR1 and CDR2 sequences are MDHEN and SYDVKM. The CDR3, as DNA: TGTGCCAGCAGTTTTCCAACAGGGGGCCTAATATACGAGCAGTACTTC. Protein product: CASSFPTGGLIYEQYF.

The chain links TRBV29-1 to TRBJ1-2, with D unresolved. Germline assignment: CDR1 SQVTM and CDR2 ANQGSEA. V was pared by 5 bases and J by 4 bases, with 14 bases between. CDR3 size: 13 residues. CDR3 sequence: CSVPVASGYGYTF. The CDR3 DNA reads TGCAGCGTTCCGGTTGCGAGTGGCTATGGCTACACCTTC.

The chain couples TRBV24-1 to TRBJ2-1; D is unresolved. The CDR3 covers 13 residues. V was shortened by 4 bases and J by 2 bases, with 5 bases between the two germline ends. Germline-derived CDR1 and CDR2 are KGHDR and SFDVKD. The CDR3 DNA reads TGTGCCACCAGTGACCCCCCCTACAATGAGCAGTTCTTC. This encodes CATSDPPYNEQFF.

This clonotype was found many times. The chain joins TRBV28 to TRBJ2-7, with D tentatively TRBD2 (5 bases). The germline V gene has CDR1 MDHEN and CDR2 SYDVKM. V lost 7 bases and J lost 7, with 14 bases in between. The CDR3 is made up of 12 amino acids. CDR3 in amino acids: CASKEAVGEQYF. The CDR3 coding sequence is TGTGCCAGCAAGGAGGCGGTCGGGGAGCAGTACTTC.

In its sample, this clonotype was seen many times. The rearrangement links TRBV12-3 or TRBV12-4 to TRBJ1-2; D not certain. V was shortened by 5 bases and J by 0 bases, with 7 bases between the two germline ends. The CDR3 extends over 13 amino acids. CDR3 region: CASSIQANYGYTF. For the CDR3, the DNA is TGTGCCAGCAGTATCCAAGCTAACTATGGCTACACCTTC.

This chain joins TRBV4-1 and TRBJ2-7, with a weak D call TRBD2 (5 bases). This CDR3 region has 16 residues. CDR1 is MGHRA, CDR2 YSYEKL, per germline. Trimming cost V 0 bases and J 3 bases, with 15 bases left between them. The CDR3 loop is CASSQEPQRINYEQYF. The CDR3 DNA is TGCGCCAGCAGCCAAGAACCCCAGCGGATAAACTACGAGCAGTACTTC.

The rearrangement joins TRBV20-1 to TRBJ1-4; D remains unclear. Germline CDR1 reads DFQATT; CDR2 reads SNEGSKA (reference sequence). Deletions cut 7 bases from V and 11 bases from J, with 20 bases between. This CDR3 region has 13 residues. CDR3 DNA: TGCAGTGTGAATAGGGCAGAGGAGAACAAACTGTTTTTT. Translated: CSVNRAEENKLFF.

This clonotype was counted many times. The chain recombines TRBV7-2 with TRBJ2-1; 8 bases fit TRBD2. Germline V lookup: CDR1 SGHTA, CDR2 FQGNSA. The CDR3 is made up of 15 amino acids. V lost 5 bases, J lost 8 bases, and 11 bases stayed unmatched. The DNA of the CDR3 is TGTGCCAGCAGCCTTAAAACGGGAGGGTGGGATGAGCAGTTCTTC. It codes for CASSLKTGGWDEQFF.

This clonotype was counted a few times. The chain uses TRBV30 and TRBJ1-5; 11 positions agree with TRBD1. The V and J ends lost 5 bases and 0 bases, in that order; junction bases with no gene match: 9. Per the germline V gene, CDR1 is GTSNPN and CDR2 is SVGIG (reference sequence). This CDR3 has 17 amino acids. CDR3 residues: CAWDDGTGGTSNQPQHF. The CDR3 region has the DNA TGTGCCTGGGACGATGGGACAGGGGGAACTAGCAATCAGCCCCAGCATTTT.

This clonotype was observed many times. The rearrangement uses TRBV30 and TRBJ1-1, with 7 bases lining up with TRBD1. This CDR3 has 15 amino acids. J gave up 0 bases and V 5 bases, and 9 bases lay outside the gene matches. In germline, CDR1 is GTSNPN, CDR2 SVGIG (reference sequence). In DNA, the CDR3 is TGTGCCTGGGACCGGGACAGCAGAATGAACACTGAAGCTTTCTTT. Its translation: CAWDRDSRMNTEAFF.